This T cell receptor (beta chain) was sequenced during a study of beta chain features in type 1 diabetes. The study, taken as a whole, reports: TCRB CDR3 length was moderately but significantly reduced in all four CD4+ subsets of Type 1 diabetes patients.

Sequenced material consisted of expressed TCRB transcripts (all of the isolated RNA was reverse transcribed). Sequenced by immunoSEQ multiplex PCR; TCRdb stores in-frame clones only, minus some. Of approximately 250,000 clones in the sample, approximately 16% were seen once. V shed 0 bases and J 6 bases; nucleotides not matched to a gene: 7. The CDR3 spans 16 residues. CDR1 is SGHRS and CDR2 is YFSETQ in the germline V gene. Note on this clone: Its target is unknown.

Sequencing was performed on naive CD4+ T cells from blood. The J gene is TRBJ2-1, the V gene TRBV5-1; 9 bases map to TRBD2. The sequence derives from a man aged 25-40 years with type 1 diabetes. In DNA form, the CDR3 reads TGCGCCAGCAGCTTGGCCTGGCGGGAGGGGGTCAATGAGCAGTTCTTC. The encoded protein is CASSLAWREGVNEQFF. The full variable domain, with the rest looked up from reference TRBV5-1 and TRBJ2-1, is KAGVTQTPRYLIKTRGQQVTLSCSPISGHRSVSWYQQTPGQGLQFLFEYFSETQRNKGNFPGRFSGRQFSNSRSEMNVSTLELGDSALYLCASSLAWREGVNEQFFGPGTRLTVL.